A single sample gave rise to the 32 T cell receptor beta chains below, sequenced in a study of blood T cell repertoires in COVID-19. TCRdb's table, derived via immunoSEQ multiplex PCR, lists solely in-frame clones and lacks some. The profile shows 150,000 to 200,000 clones, around 76% of them singletons. Sequencing used PBMCs or T cells enriched from blood (not recorded which). The receptors stem from a woman aged 45-60 years with acute COVID-19.

The sample holds a few counts of this clone. The chain has TRBV9 and TRBJ2-2, with D unresolved. V gave up 3 bases and J gave up 5 bases, with 11 bases separating them. The CDR3 sequence is 14 residues long. Per germline, CDR1 SGDLS and CDR2 YYNGEE. CDR3 nucleotides: TGTGCCAGCAGCGCAGATATCAATACCGGGGAGCTGTTTTTT. Encoded protein: CASSADINTGELFF. The full variable domain, completed using reference TRBV9 and TRBJ2-2, is DSGVTQTPKHLITATGQRVTLRCSPRSGDLSVYWYQQSLDQGLQFLIQYYNGEERAKGNILERFSAQQFPDLHSELNLSSLELGDSALYFCASSADINTGELFFGEGSRLTVL.

The chain couples TRBV7-2 to TRBJ2-2; 11 nucleotides agree with TRBD2. Germline CDR1 is SGHTA and CDR2 is FQGNSA. The CDR3 runs to 16 residues. The J segment lost 3 bases and the V segment lost 1 base, leaving 1 base of the junction unmatched. For the CDR3, the DNA is TGTGCCAGCAGCTTAGTAGCGGGGGGGCACACCGGGGAGCTGTTTTTT. As protein: CASSLVAGGHTGELFF.

The rearrangement joins TRBV9 to TRBJ2-1; D is perhaps TRBD2 (5 bases). This CDR3 has 15 residues. V lost 1 base to trimming and J lost 6 bases, with 14 bases between them. Germline-derived CDR1 and CDR2 are SGDLS and YYNGEE. The chain's CDR3 is CASSVSSGGFNEQFF. CDR3 in DNA: TGTGCCAGCAGCGTATCCAGCGGAGGATTCAATGAGCAGTTCTTC.

The CDR3 spells CASSLARKGSNEQFF. CDR3 bases: TGTGCCAGCAGTTTAGCGAGGAAGGGCTCAAATGAGCAGTTCTTC. The rearrangement uses TRBV6-2 or TRBV6-3 and TRBJ2-1; the D gene is possibly TRBD2 (5 bases). Trimming shortened V by 4 bases and J by 7 bases, and 17 bases separated the two germline ends. Germline CDR1 and CDR2: MNHEY and SVGEGT. CDR3 length equals 15 residues.

The CDR3 bases are TGTGCCAGCAGCTTAGGGCTAGGGGCCTACAATGAGCAGTTCTTC. Translated: CASSLGLGAYNEQFF. This chain links TRBV7-2 with TRBJ2-1; D might be TRBD1 (5 bases). The CDR3 spans 15 residues. Germline lookup yields CDR1 SGHTA and CDR2 FQGNSA. Trimming took off 1 base at V and 2 bases at J, with 9 bases between the two ends.

The chain is built from TRBV6-2 or TRBV6-3 and TRBJ1-3; D uncertain. The CDR3 loop spans 16 amino acids. Deletions cut 2 bases from V and 0 bases from J, with 11 bases between. Per germline, CDR1 MNHEY and CDR2 SVGEGT. CDR3 bases: TGTGCCAGCAGTTACCAAGGACTCCACTCTGGAAACACCATATATTTT. Its protein is CASSYQGLHSGNTIYF.

V usage is TRBV5-6 and J usage is TRBJ2-7, with D perhaps TRBD1 (6 bases). Germline-derived CDR1 and CDR2 are SGHDT and YYEEEE. With 3 bases removed from V and 5 bases from J, the gap between germline ends came to 9 bases. The CDR3 runs to 12 residues. CDR3 region: CASSSDRNEQYV. The CDR3, as DNA: TGTGCCAGCAGCTCTGACAGGAACGAGCAGTACGTC.

This rearrangement joins TRBV3-1 (or the pseudogene TRBV3-2) to TRBJ1-4; 12 positions match TRBD1. CDR1 is LGHDT and CDR2 is YNNKEL in the germline V gene (reference sequence). The CDR3 contains 21 residues. The V gene end was trimmed by 3 bases and the J gene end by 0 bases; junction bases not matched to a gene: 14. The CDR3 DNA follows: TGTGCCAGCAGCCAGCGGGTTCTGGGACAGGGGGCTAGGACAACTAATGAAAAACTGTTTTTT. It yields the protein CASSQRVLGQGARTTNEKLFF.

This clone appeared a few times. The chain is built from TRBV5-6 and TRBJ1-4; 7 bases align to TRBD1. The CDR3 has 15 residues. CDR1 is SGHDT, CDR2 YYEEEE, per germline. Trimming removed 4 bases from V and 0 bases from J; junction bases left unmatched: 3. The CDR3 coding sequence is TGTGCCAGCAGCCTACAGGGGACAACTAATGAAAAACTGTTTTTT. Amino acids: CASSLQGTTNEKLFF.

This clone occurred a few times. This chain connects TRBV19 to TRBJ1-1; D not resolved. Germline V gene data show CDR1 as LNHDA and CDR2 as SQIVND (reference sequence). V was cut by 7 bases and J by 0 bases, with 9 bases left in between. The CDR3 extends over 13 amino acids. CDR3 sequence: CASTTLLNTEAFF. The CDR3, as DNA: TGTGCCAGTACGACACTTTTGAACACTGAAGCTTTCTTT.

In nucleotides, the CDR3 is TGTGCCAGCAGTTCTCTCGGGTCCTTGAACACTGAAGCTTTCTTT. Translated: CASSSLGSLNTEAFF. The J gene is TRBJ1-1, the V gene TRBV28; D remains unclear. V shed 4 bases and J shed 0 bases, with 12 bases lying between them. Germline assignment: CDR1 MDHEN and CDR2 SYDVKM. The CDR3 extends over 15 amino acids. The full variable domain, its missing parts supplied by reference TRBV28 and TRBJ1-1, is DVKVTQSSRYLVKRTGEKVFLECVQDMDHENMFWYRQDPGLGLRLIYFSYDVKMKEKGDIPEGYSVSREKKERFSLILESASTNQTSMYLCASSSLGSLNTEAFFGQGTRLTVV.

A few counts support this clone. Different DNA sequences within this sample yield the same CDR3. The chain carries TRBV27 and TRBJ2-5; 12 nucleotides match TRBD2. Germline lookup yields CDR1 MNHEY and CDR2 SMNVEV (reference sequence). The CDR3 is 15 amino acids. Unmatched junction bases numbered 2, after V lost 5 bases and J lost 1 base. CDR3 nucleotides: TGTGCCAGCAGTCAACTAGCGGGGGGCCAAGAGACCCAGTACTTC. Its protein product is CASSQLAGGQETQYF.

This chain joins TRBV10-2 and TRBJ2-3, with no clear D. Trimming left V 6 bases short and J 6 bases short, with 4 bases between. This CDR3 has 10 amino acids. Germline values: CDR1 WSHSY, CDR2 SAAADI. The CDR3 spells CASSRDTQYF. DNA of the CDR3: TGCGCCAGCAGCAGGGATACGCAGTATTTT.

The chain recombines TRBV18 with TRBJ1-1; 8 nucleotides agree with TRBD1. The germline V gene encodes CDR1 KGHSH and CDR2 LQKENI. V lost 2 bases and J lost 2; bases outside the gene matches: 7. The CDR3 loop spans 16 amino acids. CDR3 sequence reads: CASSPAVRGPNTEAFF. For the CDR3, the DNA is TGTGCCAGCTCACCAGCGGTCAGGGGGCCTAACACTGAAGCTTTCTTT.

The CDR3 DNA follows: TGTGCCAGCAGCTTTACGACAGACTCCTACGAGCAGTACGTC. Translated: CASSFTTDSYEQYV. The chain links TRBV5-6 to TRBJ2-7; a weak D match, TRBD1 (5 bases). Germline V gives CDR1 SGHDT, CDR2 YYEEEE. V lost 2 bases and J lost 0, with 9 bases in between. The CDR3 contains 14 residues.

The chain couples TRBV28 to TRBJ1-1; weak D call: TRBD1 (5 bases). Trimming left V 5 bases short and J 6 bases short, with 16 bases between. There are 14 residues in the CDR3. The germline gives CDR1 MDHEN, CDR2 SYDVKM. This chain's CDR3 is CASSLAGGSPEAFF. The CDR3 coding sequence is TGTGCCAGCAGTCTGGCGGGGGGTTCGCCTGAAGCTTTCTTT.

The chain employs TRBV5-6 and TRBJ2-2; 9 nucleotides match TRBD2. The CDR3 length is 17 residues. Trimming at V came to 0 bases and at J to 3 bases, leaving 6 bases not matched to a gene. Germline CDR1 reads SGHDT; CDR2 reads YYEEEE. In nucleotides, the CDR3 is TGTGCCAGCAGCTTGGCAACTAGCGGGTGGGACACCGGGGAGCTGTTTTTT. It specifies CASSLATSGWDTGELFF.

This chain links TRBV3-1 (or the pseudogene TRBV3-2) with TRBJ1-1; 7 nucleotides agree with TRBD1. Per germline, CDR1 LGHDT and CDR2 YNNKEL (reference sequence). The CDR3 consists of 14 residues. The ends lost 4 bases at V and 0 bases at J; junction bases unmatched: 2. The CDR3 spells CASSPDRVNTEAFF. In DNA, the CDR3 is TGTGCCAGCAGCCCCGACAGGGTGAACACTGAAGCTTTCTTT.

There are many counts of this clone. The rearrangement links TRBV14 to TRBJ2-1; D remains ambiguous. Trimming stripped 5 bases from V and 9 bases from J, with 8 bases between. This CDR3 is 11 amino acids long. Germline CDR1 SGHDN, CDR2 FVKESK. CDR3: CASSRRSEQFF. The CDR3 nucleotides are TGTGCCAGCAGCAGGAGAAGTGAGCAGTTCTTC.

CDR3 sequence: CASSETKGGTNHYEQYV. In nucleotides, the CDR3 is TGTGCCAGCAGTGAAACAAAGGGTGGGACAAACCACTACGAGCAGTACGTC. This chain joins TRBV6-1 and TRBJ2-7, with D maybe TRBD1 (6 bases). V gave up 2 bases and J gave up 3 bases, with 20 bases separating them. There are 17 residues in the CDR3. The germline V gene encodes CDR1 MNHNS and CDR2 SASEGT.

V usage is TRBV5-8 and J usage is TRBJ1-1; 9 bases align to TRBD1. CDR1 is SGHTS and CDR2 is YDEGEE in the germline V gene. V gave up 2 bases and J gave up 0 bases; unmatched junction bases: 2. The CDR3 spans 15 residues. The CDR3 DNA follows: TGTGCCAGCAGCTTTTGGACAGGGGTGAACACTGAAGCTTTCTTT. As protein: CASSFWTGVNTEAFF.

CDR3 nucleotides: TGCGCCAGCAGCCCAGGGGTATCAGGGTTCTATGGCTACACCTTC. Its protein product is CASSPGVSGFYGYTF. The rearrangement uses TRBV4-3 and TRBJ1-2; D possibly corresponds to TRBD1 (6 bases). This CDR3 is 15 amino acids long. The V end lost 4 bases, the J end lost 4 bases, and 16 bases lay between the germline ends. The germline V gene has CDR1 LGHNA and CDR2 YSLEER.

The V call is TRBV4-1, the J call TRBJ1-4; D unresolved. The CDR3 loop spans 14 amino acids. Per the germline V gene, CDR1 is MGHRA and CDR2 is YSYEKL. V dropped 1 base and J dropped 8 bases, with 11 bases sitting between them. CDR3 DNA: TGCGCCAGCAGCCAAGCGGGTCTCGGAGAAAAACTGTTTTTT. As protein: CASSQAGLGEKLFF.

The genes are TRBV5-1 and TRBJ1-6; D may be TRBD1 (5 bases). V was cut by 2 bases and J by 6 bases, with 12 bases left in between. Germline values: CDR1 SGHRS, CDR2 YFSETQ. CDR3 length: 15 amino acids. CDR3 DNA: TGCGCCAGCAGCTTTGTGACAGATGCTAATTCACCCCTCCACTTT. This sequence encodes CASSFVTDANSPLHF.

The chain joins TRBV19 to TRBJ2-3; 9 nucleotides line up with TRBD2. The length of the CDR3 is 18 residues. Trimming took 5 bases from V and 5 from J; bases not matched to a gene: 17. Germline-derived CDR1 and CDR2 are LNHDA and SQIVND (reference sequence). The CDR3 protein is CASSVTSGYTQQEDTQYF. The CDR3 nucleotides are TGTGCCAGTAGTGTGACTAGCGGCTATACTCAGCAGGAAGATACGCAGTATTTT. The complete variable domain, with remaining parts taken from reference TRBV19 and TRBJ2-3, reads DGGITQSPKYLFRKEGQNVTLSCEQNLNHDAMYWYRQDPGQGLRLIYYSQIVNDFQKGDIAEGYSVSREKKESFPLTVTSAQKNPTAFYLCASSVTSGYTQQEDTQYFGPGTRLTVL.

The chain joins TRBV18 to TRBJ2-5, with D maybe TRBD1 (6 bases). The ends were cut back, 1 base at V and 3 bases at J, with 21 bases in the middle. Germline CDR1 reads KGHSH; CDR2 reads LQKENI. The CDR3 runs 18 residues. The CDR3 nucleotides read TGTGCCAGCTCACCACTCGCCATGTTCGACAGGACCAAAGAGACCCAGTACTTC. Its protein is CASSPLAMFDRTKETQYF.

The sample holds a few counts of this clone. This rearrangement joins TRBV3-1 (or the pseudogene TRBV3-2) to TRBJ1-1, with unresolved D. V was trimmed by 6 bases and J by 2 bases, leaving 7 bases between them. CDR3 length: 12 amino acids. CDR1 is LGHDT and CDR2 is YNNKEL in the germline V gene (reference sequence). CDR3 DNA: TGTGCCAGCAGTCGAACAAACACTGAAGCTTTCTTT. Translating it yields CASSRTNTEAFF.

The chain uses TRBV7-2 and TRBJ1-2; no definite D call. This CDR3 region has 12 residues. Germline V CDR1 and CDR2: SGHTA, FQGNSA. Trimming shortened V by 1 base and J by 9 bases, and 9 bases separated the two germline ends. This chain's CDR3 is CASSLVPASYTF. The CDR3 DNA reads TGTGCCAGCAGCTTAGTCCCCGCGAGCTACACCTTC.

The genes are TRBV3-1 (or the pseudogene TRBV3-2) and TRBJ1-3; D uncertain. Germline CDR1 and CDR2: LGHDT and YNNKEL (reference sequence). The CDR3 spans 15 residues. V lost 4 bases, J lost 0 bases, and 10 bases lay in between. The chain's CDR3 is CASSRAGDSGNTIYF. The CDR3 DNA is TGTGCCAGCAGCCGCGCAGGTGACTCTGGAAACACCATATATTTT.

This clone was counted at least ten times. The gene calls are TRBV19 and TRBJ1-1; D is uncertain. CDR1 LNHDA and CDR2 SQIVND come from the germline V gene (reference sequence). This CDR3 contains 15 residues. V lost 0 bases and J lost 1, with 9 bases in between. This chain's CDR3 is CASSIDENPNTEAFF. Here the CDR3 DNA reads TGTGCCAGTAGTATAGACGAGAACCCGAACACTGAAGCTTTCTTT. The full variable domain, in which reference TRBV19 and TRBJ1-1 provide the parts outside the CDR3, is DGGITQSPKYLFRKEGQNVTLSCEQNLNHDAMYWYRQDPGQGLRLIYYSQIVNDFQKGDIAEGYSVSREKKESFPLTVTSAQKNPTAFYLCASSIDENPNTEAFFGQGTRLTVV.

The chain is built from TRBV7-9 and TRBJ1-2; possibly TRBD1 for D (5 bases). V shed 5 bases and J shed 0 bases, with 19 bases lying between them. CDR3 length: 17 amino acids. Germline V gene data show CDR1 as SEHNR and CDR2 as FQNEAQ (reference sequence). The CDR3 DNA follows: TGTGCCAGCAGCCCACCCGGCGGGGCAATAGCTAACTATGGCTACACCTTC. Translation gives CASSPPGGAIANYGYTF.

The rearrangement links TRBV2 to TRBJ1-5; 7 bases align to TRBD1. Trimming cost V 6 bases and J 5 bases; bases outside gene matches: 10. The CDR3 has 15 residues. Germline-derived CDR1 and CDR2 are SNHLY and FYNNEI. DNA of the CDR3: TGTGCCAGCAGGACGACAGGGTTCGCGGATCAGCCCCAGCATTTT. This encodes CASRTTGFADQPQHF. Variable domain in full (rest from reference TRBV2 and TRBJ1-5): EPEVTQTPSHQVTQMGQEVILRCVPISNHLYFYWYRQILGQKVEFLVSFYNNEISEKSEIFDDQFSVERPDGSNFTLKIRSTKLEDSAMYFCASRTTGFADQPQHFGDGTRLSIL.